A single sample is the source of the 22 T cell receptor beta chains below, sequenced in a study of cytomegalovirus exposure and HLA in healthy donors. Use of 60 Vbeta and 13 Jbeta primers characterized the PCR. Method: immunoSEQ multiplex PCR; TCRdb's copy keeps in-frame clones and lacks some. This repertoire shows approximately 150,000 clones, approximately 82% found once; its top ten account for 1.9%. The sample was PBMCs. These receptor sequences come from a woman aged 40 to 50 in good health and CMV-seronegative.

The V and J genes are TRBV7-3 and TRBJ2-3; TRBD2 might be the D (5 bases). Trimming left V 5 bases short and J 2 bases short, with 8 bases between. The CDR3 extends over 13 amino acids. CDR1 and CDR2 from the germline V gene are SGHTA and FQGTGA. The CDR3 DNA is TGTGCCAGCAGCCTCGGGGTCACAGATACGCAGTATTTT. It translates to CASSLGVTDTQYF.

This clone is a singleton in its sample. The chain uses TRBV7-2 and TRBJ1-1; TRBD1 matches 8 bases. With 4 bases clipped from V and 5 bases from J, the junction kept 15 bases outside the gene matches. CDR3 length equals 17 residues. Germline CDR1 is SGHTA and CDR2 is FQGNSA. The CDR3 DNA follows: TGTGCCAGCAGCTCCAGGGGGCTCAACCTGCTGGGGACTGAAGCTTTCTTT. Translation: CASSSRGLNLLGTEAFF.

This sequence joins TRBV4-2 and TRBJ1-1, with 11 bases aligning to TRBD1. Germline CDR1 LGHNA, CDR2 YNFKEQ. The V and J ends lost 3 bases and 0 bases, in that order; junction bases with no gene match: 9. CDR3 length equals 18 residues. The CDR3 loop reads CASSHIRGQGGLNTEAFF. The CDR3 coding sequence is TGTGCCAGCAGCCATATTAGGGGACAGGGGGGATTGAACACTGAAGCTTTCTTT.

This chain connects TRBV7-9 to TRBJ2-3; maybe TRBD2 (5 bases). Germline V CDR1 and CDR2: SEHNR, FQNEAQ (reference sequence). CDR3 size: 17 residues. Trimming removed 5 bases from V and 3 bases from J, with 21 bases in between. The CDR3 protein is CASSPTGLAFTTDTQYF. The CDR3 nucleotides are TGTGCCAGCAGCCCGACTGGGCTAGCTTTTACGACAGATACGCAGTATTTT.

The chain recombines TRBV9 with TRBJ2-3; D call uncertain. V was shortened by 4 bases and J by 2 bases, with 5 bases between the two germline ends. From germline, CDR1 is SGDLS and CDR2 YYNGEE. This CDR3 has 12 residues. CDR3 sequence: CASSLNTDTQYF. In nucleotides, the CDR3 is TGTGCCAGCAGCCTAAACACAGATACGCAGTATTTT.

A word on this clone: The identical CDR3 is also encoded by other nucleotide sequences in the sample. The rearrangement links TRBV9 to TRBJ2-7; D might be TRBD2 (6 bases). The CDR3 consists of 15 residues. CDR1 and CDR2 (germline): SGDLS, YYNGEE. The V end lost 3 bases, the J end lost 2 bases, and 15 bases lay between the germline ends. The CDR3 coding sequence is TGTGCCAGCAGCGCCTCAGCTAGCGTCACCTACGAGCAGTACTTC. Its translation is CASSASASVTYEQYF. The full variable domain, in which reference TRBV9 and TRBJ2-7 provide the parts outside the CDR3, is DSGVTQTPKHLITATGQRVTLRCSPRSGDLSVYWYQQSLDQGLQFLIQYYNGEERAKGNILERFSAQQFPDLHSELNLSSLELGDSALYFCASSASASVTYEQYFGPGTRLTVT.

J is TRBJ2-3 and V is TRBV6-5, with a possible D match to TRBD1 (6 bases). V was shortened by 5 bases and J by 0 bases, with 12 bases between the two germline ends. This CDR3 has 15 amino acids. Germline assignment: CDR1 MNHEY and CDR2 SVGAGI. The CDR3 is CASSQTGRSTDTQYF. In nucleotides, the CDR3 is TGTGCCAGCAGTCAAACAGGGCGAAGCACAGATACGCAGTATTTT.

V usage is TRBV5-4 and J usage is TRBJ1-1, with TRBD1 as a possible D gene (5 bases). V lost 0 bases and J 6 bases, leaving 21 bases between the germline ends. This CDR3 spans 17 amino acids. Per the germline V gene, CDR1 is SGHNT and CDR2 is YYREEE (reference sequence). The CDR3 sequence is CASSLEGRPRLYAEAFF. The CDR3 nucleotides read TGTGCCAGCAGCTTGGAGGGGCGTCCTCGGCTGTACGCTGAAGCTTTCTTT.

The chain joins TRBV2 to TRBJ2-4; D is perhaps TRBD1 (5 bases). This CDR3 has 15 amino acids. Trimming pared 5 bases from V and 4 bases from J, leaving 15 bases between. Germline loops: CDR1 SNHLY, CDR2 FYNNEI. CDR3 sequence (DNA): TGTGCCAGCAGTAACATCGGCAGGGCGAAAAACATTCAGTACTTC. It encodes CASSNIGRAKNIQYF.

Notes on this clone: The germline gene is not matched at one end of the junction; a read error may be the cause. The chain links TRBV7-9 to TRBJ2-7, with TRBD2 identical over 9 bases. The germline CDR1 and CDR2 sequences are SEHNR and FQNEAQ (reference sequence). The CDR3 has 16 amino acids. The CDR3 region has the DNA TGTTCCAGCAGCTCGACTAGCGGCAAGCTTATCTACGAGCAGTACTTC. Its protein is CSSSSTSGKLIYEQYF.

The rearrangement joins TRBV4-2 to TRBJ2-7; 10 nucleotides line up with TRBD2. V was clipped by 3 bases and J by 4 bases; unmatched bases: 6. This CDR3 has 15 residues. Germline V gene data show CDR1 as LGHNA and CDR2 as YNFKEQ. This CDR3 reads CASSHSSGSRYEQYF. The CDR3 region has the DNA TGTGCCAGCAGCCATTCTAGCGGGAGTAGGTACGAGCAGTACTTC.

The chain combines TRBV13 with TRBJ1-3; 7 nucleotides match TRBD1. CDR3 length: 15 residues. With V trimmed by 5 bases and J by 3 bases, 7 bases remained unmatched. CDR1 and CDR2 (germline): PRHDT, FYEKMQ (reference sequence). The CDR3 DNA sequence: TGTGCCAGCAGCGTCCGGGACAGCTATGGAAACACCATATATTTT. It encodes CASSVRDSYGNTIYF.

This sequence joins TRBV9 and TRBJ2-3, with TRBD2 identical over 8 bases. The V gene end was trimmed by 1 base and the J gene end by 6 bases; junction bases not matched to a gene: 7. The V gene's germline CDR1 is SGDLS and CDR2 YYNGEE. This CDR3 has 15 residues. CDR3 loop: CASSVRTSGPDTQYF. CDR3 coding DNA: TGTGCCAGCAGCGTACGCACTAGCGGTCCGGATACGCAGTATTTT.

This chain links TRBV13 with TRBJ2-7, with a tentative D call TRBD1 (6 bases). The CDR3 runs 16 residues. V dropped 7 bases and J dropped 0 bases, with 19 bases sitting between them. Germline CDR1 reads PRHDT; CDR2 reads FYEKMQ (reference sequence). The CDR3 spells CASINRTAYSSYEQYF. In nucleotides, the CDR3 is TGTGCCAGCATCAATCGGACAGCCTATAGCTCCTACGAGCAGTACTTC. Looking up the rest from reference TRBV13 and TRBJ2-7 gives the full variable domain: AAGVIQSPRHLIKEKRETATLKCYPIPRHDTVYWYQQGPGQDPQFLISFYEKMQSDKGSIPDRFSAQQFSDYHSELNMSSLELGDSALYFCASINRTAYSSYEQYFGPGTRLTVT.

The V and J genes are TRBV28 and TRBJ1-2; no clear D. Germline lookup yields CDR1 MDHEN and CDR2 SYDVKM. The CDR3 is made up of 13 amino acids. V dropped 4 bases and J dropped 4 bases, with 10 bases sitting between them. The CDR3 reads CASSSHPTYGYTF. DNA for the CDR3: TGTGCCAGCAGTTCCCACCCTACCTATGGCTACACCTTC.

The rearrangement links TRBV18 to TRBJ2-1; no clear D. Germline V lookup: CDR1 KGHSH, CDR2 LQKENI. CDR3 size: 11 residues. Trimming pared 3 bases from V and 9 bases from J, leaving 6 bases between. The CDR3 nucleotides are TGTGCCAGCTCACCTGTCGGTGAGCAGTTCTTC. Residues: CASSPVGEQFF.

This chain links TRBV6-6 with TRBJ1-2, with D maybe TRBD1 (5 bases). Germline-derived CDR1 and CDR2 are MNHNY and SVGAGI (reference sequence). Trimming stripped 4 bases from V and 3 bases from J, with 12 bases between. CDR3 length: 14 amino acids. Here the CDR3 DNA reads TGTGCCAGCAGTTTGGACACGAGCGACTATGGCTACACCTTC. Its translation: CASSLDTSDYGYTF.

This clone was seen once. This CDR3 is CASSSGGEGDDSRKLFF. The CDR3 DNA sequence: TGTGCCAGCAGCTCTGGGGGGGAGGGCGATGACTCGAGGAAACTGTTTTTT. This chain connects TRBV7-9 to TRBJ1-4; a possible D gene is TRBD1 (5 bases). Germline values: CDR1 SEHNR, CDR2 FQNEAQ (reference sequence). Trimming removed 4 bases from V and 11 bases from J, with 26 bases in between. This CDR3 spans 17 amino acids.

V is TRBV27 and J is TRBJ2-5; 7 bases are shared with TRBD2. This CDR3 has 15 amino acids. The V gene's germline CDR1 is MNHEY and CDR2 SMNVEV (reference sequence). Trimming took 7 bases from V and 3 from J; bases not matched to a gene: 11. The CDR3 sequence: CASTPNWAGEETQYF. The CDR3 coding sequence is TGTGCCAGCACCCCGAATTGGGCGGGAGAAGAGACCCAGTACTTC.

The chain carries TRBV30 and TRBJ2-7; perhaps TRBD2 as D (5 bases). This CDR3 contains 14 residues. CDR1 is GTSNPN, CDR2 SVGIG, per germline (reference sequence). The V and J ends lost 2 bases and 0 bases respectively, with 11 bases between them. CDR3 loop: CAWSSSSYSYEQYF. The CDR3 region has the DNA TGTGCCTGGAGTTCTAGCTCATACTCCTACGAGCAGTACTTC.

Comment on this clone: A read error may account for a junction end that differs from germline. The chain carries TRBV11-2 and TRBJ2-7; D might be TRBD1 (6 bases). This CDR3 has 16 amino acids. Germline loops: CDR1 SGHAT, CDR2 FQNNGV. The CDR3 DNA sequence: TGTGTCAGCAGCTTCAGTCCTCTAGGGGGAGTTGCCGAGCAGTACTTC. Its protein is CVSSFSPLGGVAEQYF.

The V gene is TRBV5-1, the J gene TRBJ2-7, with D possibly being TRBD1 (5 bases). V was shortened by 3 bases and J by 2 bases, with 12 bases between the two germline ends. Germline V gives CDR1 SGHRS, CDR2 YFSETQ. This CDR3 is built from 14 residues. The CDR3 DNA follows: TGCGCCAGCAGCTGGGAAGACAGCCCCTACGAGCAGTACTTC. Translated, it gives CASSWEDSPYEQYF.